One TCR beta chain is described in this entry. The antigen is undetermined. Germline V gene sequence: CDR1 MNHEY, CDR2 SVGEGT. V dropped 5 bases and J dropped 10; count of bases not matched to a gene: 4. CDR3 length: 13 residues. These data are taken from a study of CD4 T cells in relation to SARS-CoV-2 and coronaviruses. Study-level background: TCR beta CDR3s were sequenced after approximately ten-day antigen culture of PBMCs. Whole-study findings and limits: Approximately 65% of donors had memory CD4+ clonotypes crossrecognizing SARS-CoV-2 and common cold coronavirus spike.

CD4+ T cells from unexposed donors were obtained before the COVID-19 pandemic (2011-2018). After around nine days of culture, CD4+ T cells were isolated. Unexposed-donor CD4+ T cells were probed with SARS-CoV-2 S/N and four cold-coronavirus spikes, cells permitting. This table comes from immunoSEQ multiplex PCR, and its TCRdb copy is limited to in-frame clones, with some not included. The profile covers 23,000 or so clones, with about 80% appearing a single time and 9.5% to 15% taken by the ten largest. This sequence was found in a human donor in good health. The chain joins TRBV6-2 or TRBV6-3 to TRBJ1-6, with 8 bases lining up with TRBD1. What was sequenced was CD4+ T cells from PBMCs, cultured in vitro. CDR3 in DNA: TGTGCCAGCAGTAACGACAGGGGATCACCCCTCCACTTT. Residues: CASSNDRGSPLHF.